Listed here are 6 T cell receptor beta chains from one sample, sequenced in a study of blood T cells in healthy people across ages. It was with a sample-barcoded 5' primer and a J-beta primer mix that a second PCR of roughly 7 to 12 cycles was run. One entry per CDR3 protein results from TCRdb running MiXCR on the 5' RACE reads. The sample records roughly 800,000 distinct CDR3 sequences, just under 25% being singletons. The sample was also reused in another study, on T cells of mothers and their children.

The sample was blood. The receptors stem from a boy between 5 and 17 years old in good health.

In this sample, this clonotype turned up a few times. The chain carries TRBV20-1 and TRBJ2-5, with 10 bases identical to TRBD2. Near its end, the DNA agrees better with TRBJ2-7, so the J call may be wrong. Germline CDR1 and CDR2: DFQATT and SNEGSKA (reference sequence). The CDR3 is 15 residues long. The CDR3 DNA reads as TGCAGTGCTAGAGCCTTACTAGCGGGAATGTACGAGCAGTACTTC. It encodes CSARALLAGMYEQYF.

The V gene is TRBV24-1, the J gene TRBJ2-5; the D gene is possibly TRBD1 (5 bases). The tail of the sequence fits TRBJ2-1 better, so the J call may be wrong. Per the germline V gene, CDR1 is KGHDR and CDR2 is SFDVKD. The CDR3 has 14 residues. For the CDR3, the DNA is TGTGCCACTTCCCCCGAGGCTAGGGGCAATGAGCAGTTCTTC. Residues: CATSPEARGNEQFF.

This clonotype was detected a few times. The chain is built from TRBV7-9 and TRBJ2-7, with 8 bases fitting TRBD1. Trimming cost V 5 bases and J 2 bases; bases outside gene matches: 8. This CDR3 is 15 amino acids long. The germline CDR1 and CDR2 sequences are SEHNR and FQNEAQ (reference sequence). The CDR3 loop is CASSPRDRRTYEQYF. CDR3 in DNA: TGTGCCAGCAGCCCGCGGGACAGGCGGACCTACGAGCAGTACTTC.

This clonotype occurred a few times. The chain links TRBV28 to TRBJ1-3; tentatively, D is TRBD1 (5 bases). CDR3 length equals 17 residues. Germline V gene data show CDR1 as MDHEN and CDR2 as SYDVKM. Between the trimmed V and J ends, which lost 6 bases and 5 bases, there was a span of 23 bases. CDR3 in amino acids: CASSPPGGVSVRNTIYF. CDR3 sequence (DNA): TGTGCCAGCAGCCCACCGGGGGGGGTATCGGTTCGAAACACCATATATTTT.

The chain is built from TRBV27 and TRBJ2-1; D assignment may be TRBD1 or TRBD2 (5 bases each). Germline V gene lookup returns CDR1 MNHEY and CDR2 SMNVEV (reference sequence). Trimming removed 2 bases from V and 2 bases from J, with 10 bases in between. CDR3 length: 15 amino acids. The CDR3: CASSLRTGPYNEQFF. Here the CDR3 DNA reads TGTGCCAGCAGTTTACGGACGGGGCCCTACAATGAGCAGTTCTTC.

This clonotype was seen more than once but under ten times. The chain joins TRBV12-3 or TRBV12-4 to TRBJ2-7, with TRBD1 matching 7 bases. The V gene end was trimmed by 4 bases and the J gene end by 4 bases; junction bases not matched to a gene: 7. CDR3 length: 14 residues. This CDR3 is CASSSGTEAYEQYF. The CDR3 coding sequence is TGTGCCAGCAGTTCCGGGACAGAGGCGTACGAGCAGTACTTC.